A selection of T cell receptor beta chains follows, all from one sample in a study of blood T cells in healthy people across ages. In TCRdb, the 5' RACE reads were re-called with MiXCR into one record per CDR3 protein. The profile covers about 720,000 distinct CDR3 sequences, with approximately 21% appearing a single time and 22% taken by the ten largest. The sequenced material came from blood. Receptors were obtained from a man between 65 and 79 years old in good health. CDR3s include the opening cysteine and the closing phenylalanine or tryptophan. Each record gives: V gene, D gene, clone size, J gene, CDR3 protein, CDR3 DNA. D genes are given only for firm matches. Some rows have no size entry. The others give once, few or many, or a class for an expanded clone.

TRBV27	TRBD1	NA	TRBJ2-7	CASSLWTGNYEQYF	TGTGCCAGCAGTTTATGGACAGGGAACTACGAGCAGTACTTC
TRBV7-2	TRBD2	many	TRBJ2-1	CASSLAAGATYNEQFF	TGTGCCAGCAGCTTAGCGGCGGGAGCGACGTACAATGAGCAGTTCTTC
TRBV7-9	NA	NA	TRBJ2-2	CASSLFTWAAGELFF	TGTGCCAGCAGCTTATTTACCTGGGCTGCTGGGGAGCTGTTTTTT
TRBV20-1	NA	NA	TRBJ2-1	CSARQRGRLGDEQFF	TGCAGTGCTCGACAGCGCGGCCGCCTCGGGGATGAGCAGTTCTTC
TRBV6-2/TRBV6-3	NA	NA	TRBJ1-6	CASYLGSYNSPLHF	TGTGCCAGCTACCTCGGCTCCTATAATTCACCCCTCCACTTT
TRBV28	TRBD2	few	TRBJ2-5	CASSFLAGGEQETQYF	TGTGCCAGCAGTTTCCTAGCGGGGGGGGAACAAGAGACCCAGTACTTC
TRBV5-1	NA	NA	TRBJ2-3	CASSSARGSADTQYF	TGCGCCAGCAGCTCCGCCAGGGGTTCGGCAGATACGCAGTATTTT
TRBV5-1	NA	NA	TRBJ2-1	CASSLGGVRDEQFF	TGCGCCAGCAGCTTGGGGGGTGTAAGGGACGAGCAGTTCTTC
TRBV6-5	NA	NA	TRBJ1-1	CASSYQQIMNTEAFF	TGTGCCAGCAGTTACCAGCAAATCATGAACACTGAAGCTTTCTTT
TRBV6-5	TRBD2	NA	TRBJ2-5	CASSLAGGALETQYF	TGTGCCAGCAGCCTAGCGGGGGGGGCTTTGGAGACCCAGTACTTC
TRBV3-1	NA	NA	TRBJ2-1	CASSQMLGSYNEQFF	TGTGCCAGCAGCCAAATGTTAGGCTCCTACAATGAGCAGTTCTTC
TRBV29-1	NA	NA	TRBJ2-3	CSVSLEADTQYF	TGCAGCGTTTCCCTTGAGGCAGATACGCAGTATTTT
TRBV12-3/TRBV12-4	TRBD1	few	TRBJ1-1	CASSLGQGATVNTEAFF	TGTGCCAGCAGTTTAGGACAGGGGGCGACGGTGAACACTGAAGCTTTCTTT
TRBV25-1	NA	NA	TRBJ1-1	CASSESSEGWEGTEAFF	TGTGCCAGCAGTGAATCATCCGAGGGGTGGGAGGGCACTGAAGCTTTCTTT
TRBV11-1	NA	NA	TRBJ2-3	CASTSTGEAYGDTQYF	TGTGCCAGCACATCAACAGGGGAGGCTTATGGGGATACGCAGTATTTT
TRBV20-1	NA	NA	TRBJ2-5	CSARFGSQETQYF	TGCAGTGCACGATTTGGGTCTCAAGAGACCCAGTACTTC
TRBV7-3	TRBD2	NA	TRBJ2-3	CASSLEGASGRNTQYF	TGCGCCAGCAGCTTAGAGGGGGCTAGCGGGAGGAATACGCAGTATTTT
TRBV29-1	TRBD2	NA	TRBJ2-5	CSVVSGRGETQYF	TGCAGCGTTGTTAGCGGGAGGGGGGAGACCCAGTACTTC
TRBV12-3/TRBV12-4	NA	NA	TRBJ1-3	CASSYPSGNTIYF	TGTGCCAGCAGTTACCCTTCTGGAAACACCATATATTTT